The 9 T cell receptor beta chains presented below share a single source sample, sequenced in a study of shared clonotypes between healthy human individuals. The table came from immunoSEQ multiplex PCR; TCRdb's copy has only in-frame clones and leaves some out. The sample consists of around 1.5 million clones, around 98% of them appearing once. The sample comprised naive CD4+ T cells sorted from blood. The subset: CD45RA+ positively selected. The receptors originated from a man under 40 in good health.

The chain uses TRBV9 and TRBJ2-3, with TRBD2 identical over 8 bases. The ends lost 0 bases at V and 3 bases at J; junction bases unmatched: 15. The CDR3 is 19 amino acids. Germline CDR1 is SGDLS and CDR2 is YYNGEE. CDR3 bases: TGTGCCAGCAGCGTAGACGGGAGGGCCAGGGGAGGGCCGACAGATACGCAGTATTTT. It translates to CASSVDGRARGGPTDTQYF.

The chain joins TRBV7-8 to TRBJ2-7; tentatively, D is TRBD1 (6 bases). Trimming removed 3 bases at V and 4 bases at J, with 13 bases between. The CDR3 length is 14 residues. The V gene's germline CDR1 is SGHVS and CDR2 FQNEAQ. The CDR3 here is CASSFRGAAYEQYF. The DNA for the CDR3 is TGTGCCAGCAGCTTCAGGGGAGCGGCGTACGAGCAGTACTTC.

In its sample, this clone was seen once. The gene calls are TRBV15 and TRBJ2-1, with D tentatively TRBD2 (5 bases). There are 15 residues in the CDR3. CDR1 and CDR2 from the germline V gene are LNHNV and YYDKDF (reference sequence). V was shortened by 8 bases and J by 0 bases, with 14 bases between the two germline ends. Written as DNA, the CDR3 is TGTGCCACCTTAAGTACTGGGAGCTCCTACAATGAGCAGTTCTTC. Protein product: CATLSTGSSYNEQFF. Based on the CDR3 plus reference TRBV15 and TRBJ2-1, the full variable domain is DAMVIQNPRYQVTQFGKPVTLSCSQTLNHNVMYWYQQKSSQAPKLLFHYYDKDFNNEADTPDNFQSRRPNTSFCFLDIRSPGLGDTAMYLCATLSTGSSYNEQFFGPGTRLTVL.

This clone occurred many times. This chain joins TRBV25-1 and TRBJ2-7; weak D call: TRBD1 (5 bases). The V and J ends lost 8 bases and 0 bases respectively, with 8 bases between them. Germline loops: CDR1 MGHDK, CDR2 SYGVNS. This CDR3 has 12 amino acids. The CDR3 DNA reads as TGTGCCAGCGGGGCAACCTCCTACGAGCAGTACTTC. It translates to CASGATSYEQYF.

The table lists this clone with a count of one. The V gene is TRBV11-1, the J gene TRBJ2-1; D may correspond to TRBD1 or TRBD2 (5 bases each). CDR1 and CDR2 (germline): SGHAT, FQDESV (reference sequence). Trimming left V 4 bases short and J 10 bases short, with 23 bases between. This CDR3 contains 16 residues. The CDR3 DNA sequence: TGTGCCAGCAGCTCATGGGACGGAGCACCTTTTATAGAGCAGTTCTTC. Translation gives CASSSWDGAPFIEQFF.

The genes are TRBV21-1 and TRBJ2-7; the DNA was not compared with TRBD1, the D call given in the table. TRBV21-1 is annotated as a pseudogene. The CDR3 is 14 residues long. The CDR3 coding sequence is TGTGCCAGCAGAGTGGGACATGATCGGCGCGAGCAGTACTTC. This encodes CASRVGHDRREQYF.

This chain connects TRBV12-2 to TRBJ2-7; the table's D call TRBD2 went unverified against the DNA. TRBV12-2 has pseudogene status. This CDR3 is 18 amino acids long. The CDR3 DNA sequence: TGTGCAAGTCGCTTAGCGGATGTGGTGAGCGGGAGTTTTTACGAGCAGTACTTC. As protein: CASRLADVVSGSFYEQYF.

The chain joins TRBV14 to TRBJ2-1, with 7 positions matching TRBD2. The CDR3 contains 15 residues. The germline V gene encodes CDR1 SGHDN and CDR2 FVKESK. The V segment lost 0 bases and the J segment 4 bases; nucleotides outside the gene matches: 3. CDR3 coding DNA: TGTGCCAGCAGCCAAGAATCGGGGGGATACAATGAGCAGTTCTTC. Translation: CASSQESGGYNEQFF.

The table lists this clone with a count of one. As DNA, the CDR3 is TGTGCCACCAGCACCGGGGGACAGACCTCCTACGAGCAGTACTTC. This codes for CATSTGGQTSYEQYF. The rearrangement joins TRBV15 to TRBJ2-7, with D tentatively TRBD1 (7 bases). The CDR3 length is 15 residues. The germline gives CDR1 LNHNV, CDR2 YYDKDF (reference sequence). V lost 4 bases, J lost 0 bases, and 13 bases lay in between.